These 24 T cell receptor beta chains share one sample of origin, sequenced in a study of graft-versus-host responses after intestinal transplantation. TCRdb's table, derived via immunoSEQ multiplex PCR, lists solely in-frame clones and lacks some. The top ten hold about 0.2% of the sample, which has about 88,000 clones, approximately 94% seen once. Antigen specificity for these receptors is unknown. This sample comprised unstimulated CD4+ T cells sorted from spleen or lymph node cells, obtained before transplant. These receptors were collected from a human donor who was the organ donor for an intestinal transplant.

This chain links TRBV4-1 with TRBJ2-1; possibly TRBD1 for D (6 bases). The V end lost 0 bases, the J end lost 4 bases, and 16 bases lay between the germline ends. CDR1 is MGHRA, CDR2 YSYEKL, per germline. The CDR3 is 17 amino acids. The CDR3 region has the DNA TGCGCCAGCAGCCAAGACGGATGGCAGGGGAATTACAATGAGCAGTTCTTC. Its translation: CASSQDGWQGNYNEQFF.

This rearrangement joins TRBV12-5 to TRBJ2-6; 10 positions agree with TRBD1. There are 16 residues in the CDR3. The germline V gene encodes CDR1 LGHNT and CDR2 FRNRAP. Trimming removed 6 bases from V and 2 bases from J; junction bases left unmatched: 4. CDR3 region: CASGPGQGTGANVLTF. The CDR3 bases are TGTGCTAGTGGGCCGGGACAGGGGACTGGGGCCAACGTCCTGACTTTC.

The chain employs TRBV5-1 and TRBJ2-1, with D hard to call. The CDR3 sequence is 14 residues long. Per the germline V gene, CDR1 is SGHRS and CDR2 is YFSETQ. V was clipped by 5 bases and J by 0 bases, with 9 bases between them. In nucleotides, the CDR3 is TGCGCCAGCAGAGACACAAGCTCCTACAATGAGCAGTTCTTC. This codes for CASRDTSSYNEQFF.

V usage is TRBV10-3 and J usage is TRBJ2-2; no clear D gene. Trimming removed 1 base at V and 5 bases at J, with 11 bases between. Germline V lookup: CDR1 ENHRY, CDR2 SYGVKD. This CDR3 contains 15 residues. CDR3: CAISELQVTTGELFF. The CDR3 region has the DNA TGTGCCATCAGTGAGTTACAAGTAACTACCGGGGAGCTGTTTTTT.

The chain links TRBV5-1 to TRBJ1-1; no clear D. Between the trimmed V and J ends, which lost 5 bases and 0 bases, there was a span of 11 bases. The CDR3 length is 14 residues. Germline CDR1 reads SGHRS; CDR2 reads YFSETQ. CDR3 nucleotide sequence: TGCGCCAGCAGACTTCAGGAGATGAACACTGAAGCTTTCTTT. It codes for CASRLQEMNTEAFF.

This clone was observed a handful of times. Here the CDR3 reads CASSIGTGSGYTF. As DNA, the CDR3 is TGTGCCAGCAGTATAGGGACAGGGTCTGGCTACACCTTC. The chain is built from TRBV27 and TRBJ1-2; 9 nucleotides match TRBD1. The CDR3 has 13 amino acids. Germline CDR1 and CDR2: MNHEY and SMNVEV (reference sequence). V gave up 5 bases and J gave up 7 bases; unmatched junction bases: 5.

This chain uses TRBV5-1 with TRBJ1-2; D gene uncertain. This CDR3 has 17 residues. The germline CDR1 and CDR2 sequences are SGHRS and YFSETQ. V lost 5 bases and J 0 bases, leaving 20 bases between the germline ends. DNA for the CDR3: TGCGCCAGCAGTTACCCCGACGGGGATGGCCCTAACTATGGCTACACCTTC. This encodes CASSYPDGDGPNYGYTF.

The rearrangement joins TRBV28 to TRBJ1-1, with TRBD1 identical over 9 bases. J was trimmed by 8 bases and V by 3 bases; bases with no gene match: 7. The CDR3 contains 14 residues. Germline V gene sequence: CDR1 MDHEN, CDR2 SYDVKM. CDR3 sequence (DNA): TGTGCCAGCAGTTTCCCTGGACAGGGGTGGGAAGCTTTCTTT. This encodes CASSFPGQGWEAFF.

This clone was seen once. The chain carries TRBV4-2 and TRBJ2-6, with D possibly being TRBD1 (6 bases). With 0 bases removed from V and 0 bases from J, the gap between germline ends came to 12 bases. The CDR3 is 18 residues long. Germline values: CDR1 LGHNA, CDR2 YNFKEQ. As DNA, the CDR3 is TGTGCCAGCAGCCAAGATCAGGGGATTCTCTCTGGGGCCAACGTCCTGACTTTC. The encoded protein is CASSQDQGILSGANVLTF.

The chain is built from TRBV18 and TRBJ2-5, with 9 bases that match TRBD1. The assigned J gene may be wrong: the sequence end matches TRBJ2-7 better. This CDR3 is built from 15 residues. The germline gives CDR1 KGHSH, CDR2 LQKENI. The chain's CDR3 is CASSPSATGGGEQYF. CDR3 DNA sequence: TGTGCCAGCTCACCATCAGCGACAGGGGGTGGCGAGCAGTACTTC.

The CDR3, as DNA: TGTGCCAGCAGTGAAGCTAGAGGGGCCTCCTACAATGAGCAGTTCTTC. Translation: CASSEARGASYNEQFF. The rearrangement joins TRBV6-1 to TRBJ2-1, with D possibly called TRBD1 or TRBD2 (5 bases each). The CDR3 is 16 residues long. Germline CDR1 reads MNHNS; CDR2 reads SASEGT. The germline V and J ends were trimmed by 0 bases and 0 bases, with 9 bases remaining between them.

V usage is TRBV11-3 and J usage is TRBJ2-3, with TRBD1 identical over 10 bases. Looked up from germline, CDR1 is SGHNT and CDR2 is YENEEA. This CDR3 is 15 amino acids long. Trimming at V came to 1 base and at J to 3 bases, leaving 1 base not matched to a gene. In DNA form, the CDR3 reads TGTGCCAGCAGCTTAGGGGGACAGGGGACAGATACGCAGTATTTT. Protein product: CASSLGGQGTDTQYF.

The rearrangement links TRBV2 to TRBJ2-6; no firm D call. Trimming took 7 bases from V and 0 from J, leaving 19 bases between them. Germline assignment: CDR1 SNHLY and CDR2 FYNNEI. The CDR3 contains 18 residues. CDR3 amino acids: CASTTYLAASSGANVLTF. The CDR3 DNA reads TGTGCCAGCACAACCTATTTGGCTGCAAGCTCTGGGGCCAACGTCCTGACTTTC.

J is TRBJ1-1 and V is TRBV2; 10 bases agree with TRBD1. From germline, CDR1 is SNHLY and CDR2 FYNNEI. The CDR3 consists of 17 residues. V gave up 10 bases and J gave up 6 bases; unmatched junction bases: 20. CDR3 loop: CATSSNFFGTGASEAFF. CDR3 DNA sequence: TGTGCCACCAGCAGTAATTTTTTCGGGACAGGGGCATCTGAAGCTTTCTTT.

V and J are TRBV7-3 and TRBJ1-1, with 8 bases identical to TRBD1. This CDR3 has 14 residues. Per the germline V gene, CDR1 is SGHTA and CDR2 is FQGTGA. The V gene end was trimmed by 4 bases and the J gene end by 4 bases; junction bases not matched to a gene: 5. The CDR3 loop is CASSSDRVGTEAFF. The DNA for the CDR3 is TGTGCCAGCAGCTCGGACAGGGTAGGCACTGAAGCTTTCTTT.

The V call is TRBV11-3, the J call TRBJ1-6; possible D gene TRBD1, 5 bases. Trimming cost V 3 bases and J 4 bases, with 10 bases left between them. Germline values: CDR1 SGHNT, CDR2 YENEEA. CDR3 length: 15 residues. The CDR3 loop reads CASSFEDSYNSPLHF. The CDR3 nucleotides are TGTGCCAGCAGCTTTGAAGACAGTTATAATTCACCCCTCCACTTT. Using reference TRBV11-3 and TRBJ1-6 for the parts outside the CDR3, the full variable domain is EAGVVQSPRYKIIEKKQPVAFWCNPISGHNTLYWYLQNLGQGPELLIRYENEEAVDDSQLPKDRFSAERLKGVDSTLKIQPAELGDSAVYLCASSFEDSYNSPLHFGNGTRLTVT.

The chain carries TRBV5-1 and TRBJ1-1; 11 bases are a match to TRBD1. After removal of 3 bases from V and 5 bases from J, the junction contained 3 bases not matched to a gene. CDR1 is SGHRS, CDR2 YFSETQ, per germline. The CDR3 sequence is 14 residues long. CDR3 sequence (DNA): TGCGCCAGCAGCTGGACAGGGGGCAATACTGAAGCTTTCTTT. Translation gives CASSWTGGNTEAFF.

The CDR3 sequence is CASSSGIDAYEQYF. CDR3 DNA sequence: TGTGCCAGCAGCTCGGGGATCGATGCATACGAGCAGTACTTC. The chain joins TRBV7-2 to TRBJ2-7; possible D gene TRBD2, 5 bases. V dropped 4 bases and J dropped 4 bases, with 14 bases sitting between them. The CDR3 runs 14 residues. Germline CDR1 SGHTA, CDR2 FQGNSA.

The rearrangement joins TRBV9 to TRBJ1-2; D is ambiguous. The CDR3 totals 12 residues. From germline, CDR1 is SGDLS and CDR2 YYNGEE. Trimming took off 3 bases at V and 4 bases at J, with 7 bases between the two ends. This CDR3 reads CASSARSYGYTF. The CDR3 region has the DNA TGTGCCAGCAGCGCCCGTTCCTATGGCTACACCTTC.

This clone was detected only once. This chain uses TRBV11-3 with TRBJ2-2; possibly TRBD2 for D (5 bases). V lost 4 bases to trimming and J lost 4 bases, with 10 bases between them. The germline V gene has CDR1 SGHNT and CDR2 YENEEA. The CDR3 length is 14 residues. CDR3 in amino acids: CASSSGVRTGELFF. In nucleotides, the CDR3 is TGTGCCAGCAGCTCCGGGGTACGCACCGGGGAGCTGTTTTTT.

The chain has TRBV19 and TRBJ1-4, with 7 positions matching TRBD1. Germline V gene data show CDR1 as LNHDA and CDR2 as SQIVND (reference sequence). This CDR3 has 16 residues. Losses at the gene ends were 4 bases for V and 8 bases for J; bases not matched to a gene: 13. CDR3 loop: CASSTTGVGPGEKLFF. The CDR3 bases are TGTGCCAGTAGTACTACAGGGGTTGGGCCGGGGGAAAAACTGTTTTTT.

The CDR3, as DNA: TGTGCCAGCAGCTTGGTGGGACGGCTGTACGAGCAGTACTTC. As protein: CASSLVGRLYEQYF. This chain uses TRBV5-4 with TRBJ2-5; either TRBD1 or TRBD2 may fit D (5 bases each). The J call is uncertain, as TRBJ2-7 better fits the DNA end. Germline V gene data show CDR1 as SGHNT and CDR2 as YYREEE (reference sequence). This CDR3 spans 14 amino acids.

This chain connects TRBV9 to TRBJ2-3; 11 bases line up with TRBD1. This CDR3 comprises 17 residues. Germline CDR1 SGDLS, CDR2 YYNGEE. The V and J ends lost 0 bases and 2 bases, in that order; junction bases with no gene match: 5. CDR3 sequence: CASSVAWTGGATDTQYF. The CDR3 coding sequence is TGTGCCAGCAGCGTAGCTTGGACAGGGGGCGCCACAGATACGCAGTATTTT. Using reference TRBV9 and TRBJ2-3 for the parts outside the CDR3, the full variable domain is DSGVTQTPKHLITATGQRVTLRCSPRSGDLSVYWYQQSLDQGLQFLIQYYNGEERAKGNILERFSAQQFPDLHSELNLSSLELGDSALYFCASSVAWTGGATDTQYFGPGTRLTVL.

The chain joins TRBV5-1 to TRBJ2-5; tentatively, D is TRBD2 (8 bases). Germline CDR1 SGHRS, CDR2 YFSETQ. Trimming removed 4 bases from V and 4 bases from J, with 20 bases in between. CDR3 length: 16 amino acids. CDR3 DNA: TGCGCCAGCAGCGTGGAGGGGGCGGGGGGTCGAGAGACCCAGTACTTC. Protein product: CASSVEGAGGRETQYF.